Below, 12 T cell receptor beta chains from the same sample are listed, as sequenced in a study of shared clonotypes between healthy human individuals. Sequenced by immunoSEQ multiplex PCR; TCRdb stores in-frame clones only, minus some. Of fewer than 650,000 clones listed, 60% to 85% are singletons. Sequencing used PBMCs. Receptors originate from a woman in her thirties or forties in good health. Some clones in this sample may be carry-over from other donors' samples.

V usage is TRBV5-1 and J usage is TRBJ2-3; D might be TRBD1 (6 bases). Deletions cut 10 bases from V and 6 bases from J, with 21 bases between. The CDR3 totals 14 residues. Per germline, CDR1 SGHRS and CDR2 YFSETQ. This CDR3 is CASEDIGGRDTQYF. CDR3 nucleotide sequence: TGCGCCTCGGAGGACATTGGGGGCAGGGATACGCAGTATTTT.

The chain combines TRBV28 with TRBJ2-7; D not certain. V was clipped by 4 bases and J by 0 bases, with 16 bases between them. Per germline, CDR1 MDHEN and CDR2 SYDVKM. CDR3 length: 16 residues. DNA of the CDR3: TGTGCCAGCAGTTCGGGTGGCAGACCGAGCTCCTACGAGCAGTACTTC. It is translated as CASSSGGRPSSYEQYF.

The J gene is TRBJ2-3, the V gene TRBV4-3; 9 positions match TRBD2. The CDR3 runs to 16 residues. V shed 4 bases and J 3 bases; nucleotides not matched to a gene: 8. CDR1 LGHNA and CDR2 YSLEER come from the germline V gene. CDR3: CASSRAPGLATDTQYF. CDR3 bases: TGCGCCAGCAGCCGGGCACCGGGACTAGCTACAGATACGCAGTATTTT.

Details on this clone: A read error may produce the germline difference seen at one junction end. The gene calls are TRBV4-2 and TRBJ2-7; D is perhaps TRBD2 (5 bases). CDR3 length equals 14 residues. In germline, CDR1 is LGHNA, CDR2 YNFKEQ. As DNA, the CDR3 is TGTGCCAGCAGCCAAGATCTAATCGCTAGCTCTCCTTCATTC. Its protein product is CASSQDLIASSPSF.

The rearrangement joins TRBV30 to TRBJ1-5, with TRBD1 as a possible D gene (6 bases). The CDR3 contains 15 residues. From germline, CDR1 is GTSNPN and CDR2 SVGIG (reference sequence). Trimming left V 1 base short and J 2 bases short, with 12 bases between. The CDR3 DNA reads as TGTGCCTGGAGTGAAGGGGGTTGGGGCAATCAGCCCCAGCATTTT. This codes for CAWSEGGWGNQPQHF.

This clone showed up just a few times. This chain uses TRBV7-6 with TRBJ1-2, with D perhaps TRBD1 (6 bases). Germline lookup yields CDR1 SGHVS and CDR2 FNYEAQ. The CDR3 runs to 14 residues. The V end lost 0 bases, the J end lost 9 bases, and 14 bases lay between the germline ends. Here the CDR3 DNA reads TGTGCCAGCAGCTTAGCCGGGCAGGGGCCGAGCTACACCTTC. This sequence encodes CASSLAGQGPSYTF.

This clone was detected only a few times. The J gene is TRBJ2-3, the V gene TRBV5-1; D might be TRBD2 (6 bases). The CDR3 sequence is 13 residues long. V gave up 4 bases and J gave up 4 bases, with 10 bases separating them. Germline V gene lookup returns CDR1 SGHRS and CDR2 YFSETQ. The CDR3 sequence is CASSMEGADTQYF. The CDR3 DNA follows: TGCGCCAGCAGCATGGAGGGAGCAGATACGCAGTATTTT.

The chain has TRBV5-4 and TRBJ2-7; 10 bases agree with TRBD2. V shed 4 bases, J shed 1 base, and the junction held 8 bases outside the gene matches. The CDR3 runs 16 residues. In germline, CDR1 is SGHNT, CDR2 YYREEE (reference sequence). The CDR3 protein is CASSAGLAAGSYEQYF. CDR3 in DNA: TGTGCCAGCAGCGCCGGACTAGCGGCGGGATCCTACGAGCAGTACTTC.

A remark on this clone: Being one base from a much bigger clone, this may be a read error. The J gene is TRBJ1-5, the V gene TRBV5-6; 7 positions match TRBD1. Germline V CDR1 and CDR2: SGHDT, YYEEEE. After removal of 7 bases from V and 5 bases from J, the junction contained 12 bases not matched to a gene. The CDR3 covers 15 residues. The CDR3 nucleotides are TGTGCCAGCGGCTCTTCCGGACAGGTATATCAGCCCCAGCATTTT. Protein: CASGSSGQVYQPQHF.

V and J are TRBV7-2 and TRBJ1-4, with D perhaps TRBD1 (6 bases). Germline V gene sequence: CDR1 SGHTA, CDR2 FQGNSA. This CDR3 is built from 15 residues. V shed 3 bases and J shed 4 bases, with 12 bases lying between them. The CDR3 nucleotides are TGTGCCAGCAGCTTGGGAGGGGGGTATAATGAAAAACTGTTTTTT. This codes for CASSLGGGYNEKLFF. Based on the CDR3 plus reference TRBV7-2 and TRBJ1-4, the full variable domain is GAGVSQSPSNKVTEKGKDVELRCDPISGHTALYWYRQSLGQGLEFLIYFQGNSAPDKSGLPSDRFSAERTGGSVSTLTIQRTQQEDSAVYLCASSLGGGYNEKLFFGSGTQLSVL.

V and J are TRBV19 and TRBJ2-3; no clear D gene. This CDR3 has 14 amino acids. The germline gives CDR1 LNHDA, CDR2 SQIVND (reference sequence). V dropped 3 bases and J dropped 0 bases, with 7 bases sitting between them. As DNA, the CDR3 is TGTGCCAGTAGTATCCCCGGGAGCACAGATACGCAGTATTTT. Its protein is CASSIPGSTDTQYF.

This chain connects TRBV18 to TRBJ1-3, with a tentative D call TRBD1 (6 bases). Germline values: CDR1 KGHSH, CDR2 LQKENI. V lost 2 bases and J lost 2, with 10 bases in between. The CDR3 consists of 15 residues. CDR3 coding DNA: TGTGCCAGCTCACCAACCGGGACAACTGGAAACACCATATATTTT. It yields the protein CASSPTGTTGNTIYF.